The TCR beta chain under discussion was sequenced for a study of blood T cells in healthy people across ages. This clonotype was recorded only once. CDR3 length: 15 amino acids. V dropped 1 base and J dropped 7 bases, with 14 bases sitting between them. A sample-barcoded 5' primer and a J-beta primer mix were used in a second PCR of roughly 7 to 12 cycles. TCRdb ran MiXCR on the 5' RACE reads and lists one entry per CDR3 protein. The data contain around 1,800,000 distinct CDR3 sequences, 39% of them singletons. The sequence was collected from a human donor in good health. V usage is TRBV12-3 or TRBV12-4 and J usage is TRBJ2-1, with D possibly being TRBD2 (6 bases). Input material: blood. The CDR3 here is CASSLGRALVNEQFF. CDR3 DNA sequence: TGTGCCAGCAGTTTAGGGAGGGCTCTGGTTAATGAGCAGTTCTTC.